This T cell receptor (beta chain) was retrieved from a study of cytomegalovirus exposure and HLA in healthy donors (dated by TCRdb to about 2017). With regard to the full study: An earlier analysis of roughly 500 of the donors reported about 250 Gb of sequence data and 117 million unique TCR beta sequences from about 180 million T cells. Four to six DR-DQ haplotypes were handled as single units for association and clustering, since linkage in the cohort was strong. An early release covering about 600 HLA-typed donors comprised about 320 gigabases of sequencing data and tens of millions of unique TCR sequences. Using immunosequencing, the study profiled T cell repertoires from about 610 subjects and related those repertoires to cytomegalovirus serostatus. To predict cytomegalovirus infection status, the study brought together high-throughput TCR immunosequencing, statistical association of individual TCRs with disease status, and machine learning. Donor age, sex, ethnicity and CMV serostatus were compiled together with the repertoire data. The study aimed to test whether cataloging public T cell receptors could reveal signatures of past pathogen exposure. All discovery cohort repertoires had been generated using a single sequencing platform. In a later genetic analysis, genome-wide SNP genotypes for about three fifths of the roughly 670 donors were used, and that subset was treated as a discovery cohort. In an earlier analysis of 587 of the donors, high-throughput TCR beta sequencing was used to judge whether each TCR beta V gene segment behaved as functional or pseudogenic. On average, about 240,000 unique TCR beta nucleotide sequences were sequenced per donor among more than 350 genotyped donors of the cohort, with 15% to 20% of those sequences being non-productive. Of the roughly 420 genotyped donors, 81% were placed in the genetic ancestry cluster associated with self-reported Caucasian donors. The number of donors typed differed by locus, with roughly 629-640 for A, B, C, DRB1 and DQB1, 522 for DQA1, about 610 for DPA1, and some 440 for DPB1. Besides the first cohort of more than 650 subjects, a separate validation cohort made up of roughly 120 different subjects was used. HLA typing included class I and class II loci at four-digit resolution. Rather than using new phenotypic data, the later analysis identified candidate immune exposures from TCR beta sequences and from how often those sequences occurred across donors. A later analysis re-analyzed previously published TCR beta repertoires from 666 donors and added high-resolution HLA genotyping to study TCR occurrence patterns. Findings and caveats that apply to the study as a whole: In a later analysis, HLA-associated TCR beta chains were found to be more clonally expanded and to have lower generation probabilities than equally common non-associated chains. In an earlier analysis of some 640 of the donors, most TCR beta V segments were observed in productive rearrangements about 90% or about 30% of the time, broadly matching IMGT annotations. In a later analysis, several top co-occurrence clusters were reported to appear linked to parvovirus B19, influenza, CMV and Epstein-Barr virus. A further reported finding was that TCR beta sequences accurately predicted the HLA-A and HLA-B alleles for most subjects in the first cohort. In the study, about 150 TCR beta chains were listed as associated with cytomegalovirus. Assigning TCR associations to individual alleles was difficult when HLA alleles, especially DR and DQ, strongly co-occurred. Because counts were too low, about 18 rarely observed V segments, including chromosome 9 orphons, were excluded from the earlier analysis of 587 of the donors. Correlated functional status among segregating V segments might be attributable to linkage disequilibrium, but an unknown experimental factor could not be ruled out. In a later analysis, most CMV-associated TCR beta chains were found to appear HLA-restricted, with HLA associations seemingly driven largely by CMV exposure. A later genetic analysis associated a missense DCLRE1C variant with V-gene and J-gene trimming of TCR beta chains, and an independent cohort replicated the association. Presence/absence analyses assumed roughly uniform sequencing depth across donors, an assumption that may not hold. Specific HLA alleles were associated with 15,000 to 20,000 TCR beta sequences at a false discovery rate of 0.05 in a later analysis. According to the authors, the approach could potentially be generalized to other disease states and immunological phenotypes. Immune exposure information for the cohort was limited to CMV serostatus. The cohort was sequenced for TCR beta chains only, and without alpha or paired-chain data the features that could be detected were limited. While some public TCRs were present in many individuals, most TCR sequences turned up only very rarely across donors. In both the original and validation cohorts, the classifier was reported to diagnose cytomegalovirus status with high specificity and sensitivity. The sequencing pipeline was judged likely to have produced a cluster of highly shared sequence variants as a technical artifact. A later analysis found that TCR association rates varied across HLA loci, with DRB1 alleles showing the most associated TCRs and HLA-C alleles the fewest. Three of the identified cytomegalovirus-associated TCR beta chains were confirmed in vitro to be specific for cytomegalovirus antigens. Because some donors lacked HLA typing at each locus, the association tests relied only on the typed subset. A later genetic analysis reported fewer N-insertions in productive TCRs among donors in an Asian-associated ancestry cluster than the roughly 700-donor mean.

Libraries were prepared through the immunoSEQ multiplex PCR assay. For the multiplex PCR, a mixture combining 60 forward primers for TCR Vbeta segments and 13 reverse primers for TCR Jbeta segments was used. Amplification of the CDR3 region of rearranged TCR beta genes was performed with a multiplex PCR assay on genomic DNA. On the Illumina HiSeq System, the amplified TCR beta libraries were sequenced as 87-base-pair reads. For the original study's pipeline: Across the roughly 670 repertoires, a later analysis counted about 81 million unique TCR beta chains, approximately 12 million of which were shared by at least two donors. Raw reads were error-corrected and collapsed into unique sequences by a nearest-neighbor algorithm in which closely related sequences were merged to remove PCR and sequencing errors. V, D and J gene segments were assigned by aligning CDR3 sequences to IMGT reference sequences. For a sequence to be retained, a match of at least six nucleotides was required to both a V gene segment and a J gene segment. Rearrangements were called productive when the CDR3 lacked stop codons and stayed in frame with V and J; all others were non-productive. Following IMGT convention, CDR3 was defined as the stretch from the second conserved V-encoded cysteine up to the conserved J-encoded phenylalanine. Sequences without an unambiguous match to a single V gene segment were excluded from the earlier analysis of several hundred of the donors. An earlier analysis of 500 to 600 of the donors classified V segments as functional when productive rearrangements were above 56.7% and as segregating when the standard deviation between donors was above 5%. A statistical classification framework was built to diagnose cytomegalovirus status from the catalog of TCR beta chain sequences. V and J gene assignment, in a later analysis, came from comparing TCR nucleotide sequences with IMGT/GENE-DB human TR gene sequences. The TCRdist pipeline was used in a later analysis to assign CDR3 sequences and most-parsimonious VDJ recombination scenarios. In a later analysis, each TCR beta chain was defined by its CDR3 amino acid sequence together with its V-gene family, and reads lacking a unique V-gene family were excluded. To address suspected cross-contamination and a sequencing artifact, a later analysis removed approximately 590 highly shared, low-generation-probability nucleotide sequences. In a later analysis, a clonal expansion index for each public chain was calculated from normalized within-repertoire ranks of inferred template counts. Generation probabilities in a later analysis came from a VDJ recombination model fitted to out-of-frame rearrangements, and those results were checked against IGoR. In a later analysis, hypergeometric tests were used to score TCR-TCR, TCR-HLA and TCR-CMV co-occurrence, with a repertoire-size bias correction applied to TCR pairs. In a later analysis, false discovery rates were estimated by permuting HLA or CMV assignments 20 times. In a later analysis, co-occurring TCRs were grouped using DBSCAN, and TCRdist sequence similarity was added for clustering within HLA-allele-positive subsets. Repertoires with fewer than 30,000 or more than 120,000 public chains, plus five repertoires with anomalous nucleotide sharing, were excluded from co-occurrence clustering. Held by TCRdb, this immuneACCESS table contains in-frame sequences only and omits some clones. Under half of the omission traces to an unresolved V gene where checked; the cause of the rest is unknown. That table supplies the V and J calls and clone size; D and trimming were determined from the DNA. This sample lists roughly 170,000 clones; around 80% were detected once. About 4.3% of the sample rests with the top ten.

The cohort consisted of 650 to 850 healthy bone marrow donors. At the time of sampling, every cohort member was nominally healthy, though immune exposures that went unrecorded were likely present. The donor was CMV seropositive and belonged to the group of over 250 seropositive cohort members. Every donor gave a peripheral blood sample, and the peripheral blood mononuclear cells from that sample were used for TCR beta sequencing. The Qiagen DNeasy Blood Extraction Kit was used to extract genomic DNA from the blood cell samples. The table lists this clone with a few counts. The antigen this receptor binds is unknown. No much larger clonotype is one base removed from it; base qualities were not supplied. Source material: PBMCs. The clonotype was recovered from a woman aged 45 to 65 in good health and CMV-seropositive.

The nucleotide sequence reads as follows: TGTGCCAGCAGCCCCCAGACAGAAAGGAGCAATCAGCCCCAGCATTTT. Protein translation: CASSPQTERSNQPQHF. Rearrangement joined TRBV5-8 to TRBJ1-5; 5 matching bases give a weak D call of TRBD1. The CDR3, from cysteine to phenylalanine, totals 16 residues. CDR3 DNA is the only sequence kept; it has 48 bases, read in frame from the first base. The germline V gene gives CDR1 as SGHTS and CDR2 as YDEGEE. The trim is 4 bases for V and 1 base for J, with a gap of 15 bases between the germline ends.